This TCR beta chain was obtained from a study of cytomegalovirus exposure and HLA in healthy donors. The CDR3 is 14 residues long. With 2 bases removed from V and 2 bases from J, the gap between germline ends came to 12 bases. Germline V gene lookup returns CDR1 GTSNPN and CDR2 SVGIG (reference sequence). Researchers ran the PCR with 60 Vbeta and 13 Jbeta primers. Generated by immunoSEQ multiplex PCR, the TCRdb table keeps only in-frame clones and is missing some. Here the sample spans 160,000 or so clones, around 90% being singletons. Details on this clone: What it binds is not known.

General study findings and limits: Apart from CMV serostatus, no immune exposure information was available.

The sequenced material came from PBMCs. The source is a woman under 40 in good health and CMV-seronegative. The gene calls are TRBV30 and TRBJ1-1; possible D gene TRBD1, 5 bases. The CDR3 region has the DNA TGTGCCTGGAGTAAGAGGACATTTAACACTGAAGCTTTCTTT. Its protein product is CAWSKRTFNTEAFF.